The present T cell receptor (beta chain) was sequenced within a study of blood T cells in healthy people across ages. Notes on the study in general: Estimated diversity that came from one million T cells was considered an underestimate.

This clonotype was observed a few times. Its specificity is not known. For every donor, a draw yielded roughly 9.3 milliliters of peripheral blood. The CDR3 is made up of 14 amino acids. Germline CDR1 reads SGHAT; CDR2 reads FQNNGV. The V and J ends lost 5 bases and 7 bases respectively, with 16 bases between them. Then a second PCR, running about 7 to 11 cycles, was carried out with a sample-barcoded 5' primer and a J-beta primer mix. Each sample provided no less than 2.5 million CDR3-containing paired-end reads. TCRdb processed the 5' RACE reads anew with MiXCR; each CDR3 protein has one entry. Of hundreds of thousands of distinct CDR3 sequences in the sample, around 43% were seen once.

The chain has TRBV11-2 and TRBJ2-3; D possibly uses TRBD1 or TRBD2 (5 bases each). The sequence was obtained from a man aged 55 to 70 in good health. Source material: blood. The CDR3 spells CASSPGAVLHTQYF. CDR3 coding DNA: TGTGCCAGCAGCCCCGGGGCCGTCCTACATACGCAGTATTTT.